This T cell receptor (beta chain) was documented in a study of OX40 agonist ivuxolimab in advanced cancers. Method: immunoSEQ multiplex PCR; TCRdb's copy keeps in-frame clones and lacks some. The sample lists roughly 80,000 clones, 85% occurring once. Germline assignment: CDR1 MNHNY and CDR2 SVGAGI (reference sequence). This CDR3 has 16 residues. The V segment lost 0 bases and the J segment 4 bases; nucleotides outside the gene matches: 5. Source: CD4+ or CD8+ T cells sorted from blood, taken in a trial of the OX40 agonist ivuxolimab. This TCR came from an adult with an advanced solid tumor such as melanoma, head and neck, liver or kidney cancer. The chain employs TRBV6-6 and TRBJ2-1, with TRBD2 identical over 8 bases. The DNA of the CDR3 is TGTGCCAGCAGTTACTCCACGGGACTAGGGTACAATGAGCAGTTCTTC. It is translated as CASSYSTGLGYNEQFF.